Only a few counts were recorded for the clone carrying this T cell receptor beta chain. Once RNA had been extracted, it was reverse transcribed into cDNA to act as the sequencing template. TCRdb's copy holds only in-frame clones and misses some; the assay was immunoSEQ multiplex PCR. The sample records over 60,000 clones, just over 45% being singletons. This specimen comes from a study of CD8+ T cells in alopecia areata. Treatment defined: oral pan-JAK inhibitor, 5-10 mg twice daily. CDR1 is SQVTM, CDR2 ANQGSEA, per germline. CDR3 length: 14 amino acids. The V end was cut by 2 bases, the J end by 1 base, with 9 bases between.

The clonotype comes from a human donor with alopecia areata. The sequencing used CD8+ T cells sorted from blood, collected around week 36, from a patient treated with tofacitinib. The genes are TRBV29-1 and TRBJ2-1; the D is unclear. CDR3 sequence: CSVESARSYNEQFF. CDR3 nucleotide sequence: TGCAGCGTTGAATCGGCTCGGTCCTACAATGAGCAGTTCTTC.